Presented here are 29 T cell receptor beta chains from one specimen sequenced in a study of blood T cells in healthy people across ages. The second PCR ran roughly 7 to 12 cycles with a sample-barcoded 5' primer and J-beta primers. MiXCR, applied by TCRdb to the 5' RACE reads, yields one record per CDR3 protein. Among under 800,000 distinct CDR3 sequences, approximately 21% were seen once, and the ten largest hold 3% to 4%. Sequencing was performed on blood. The source is an older man in good health.

This clonotype appeared many times. The V and J genes are TRBV7-9 and TRBJ2-1; D is undetermined. The CDR3 sequence is 15 residues long. Germline-derived CDR1 and CDR2 are SEHNR and FQNEAQ (reference sequence). Trimming removed 3 bases at V and 0 bases at J, with 9 bases between. The CDR3 protein is CASSLIRTSYNEQFF. CDR3 sequence (DNA): TGTGCCAGCAGCTTGATTCGGACCTCCTACAATGAGCAGTTCTTC.

This clonotype occurred once. The chain uses TRBV4-1 and TRBJ2-7, with TRBD2 identical over 8 bases. V shed 4 bases, J shed 2 bases, and the junction held 10 bases outside the gene matches. Per the germline V gene, CDR1 is MGHRA and CDR2 is YSYEKL. The CDR3 contains 16 residues. The CDR3 bases are TGCGCCAGCAGCCCGTACGGGAGGGCTTTCCCCTACGAGCAGTACTTC. Protein sequence: CASSPYGRAFPYEQYF.

This clonotype was observed a few times. The chain employs TRBV6-5 and TRBJ2-3; possibly TRBD1 for D (6 bases). The CDR3 consists of 15 residues. The V gene lost 6 bases and the J gene lost 1 base, with 14 bases spanning the gap. Germline V CDR1 and CDR2: MNHEY, SVGAGI. The CDR3 DNA reads as TGTGCCAGCAGAAGCGCCGCAGGGGGCACAGATACGCAGTATTTT. This sequence encodes CASRSAAGGTDTQYF.

V is TRBV20-1 and J is TRBJ2-3; TRBD1 aligns across 8 bases. From germline, CDR1 is DFQATT and CDR2 SNEGSKA (reference sequence). The CDR3 is 15 residues long. J lost 4 bases, V lost 0 bases, and 6 bases had no gene match. The CDR3 is CSARDDRGLADTQYF. The CDR3 bases are TGCAGTGCTAGAGATGACAGGGGTCTCGCAGATACGCAGTATTTT.

This clonotype was found a few times. The rearrangement joins TRBV20-1 to TRBJ2-5; D is possibly TRBD2 (5 bases). V was cut by 2 bases and J by 6 bases, with 13 bases left in between. The CDR3 runs to 13 residues. Germline V gene lookup returns CDR1 DFQATT and CDR2 SNEGSKA (reference sequence). The CDR3 DNA follows: TGCAGTGCTAGACTAGCACTTAAACAGACCCAGTACTTC. It specifies CSARLALKQTQYF.

This clonotype was counted a few times. At one end, the junction sequence differs from germline, possibly due to a read error. This chain's CDR3 is CAGSLLAGAYYEQYF. For the CDR3, the DNA is TGTGCCGGCAGCTTACTAGCGGGAGCGTACTACGAGCAGTACTTC. The chain carries TRBV11-2 and TRBJ2-7; 11 bases align to TRBD2. The CDR3 has 15 amino acids. Germline V gene sequence: CDR1 SGHAT, CDR2 FQNNGV. Full variable domain (missing parts from reference TRBV11-2 and TRBJ2-7): EAGVAQSPRYKIIEKRQSVAFWCNPISGHATLYWYQQILGQGPKLLIQFQNNGVVDDSQLPKDRFSAERLKGVDSTLKIQPAKLEDSAVYLCAGSLLAGAYYEQYFGPGTRLTVT.

V gene TRBV11-2 combines with J gene TRBJ2-7; a weak D match, TRBD2 (5 bases). Germline assignment: CDR1 SGHAT and CDR2 FQNNGV. The CDR3 runs 15 residues. V was pared by 5 bases and J by 5 bases, with 19 bases between. The CDR3 region has the DNA TGTGCCAGCAGCCCCGACCCCAGAGCGGTTCACGAGCAGTACTTC. Translating it yields CASSPDPRAVHEQYF.

This clonotype appeared a single time. The gene calls are TRBV29-1 and TRBJ2-1, with TRBD2 identical over 8 bases. Germline-derived CDR1 and CDR2 are SQVTM and ANQGSEA. The CDR3 extends over 16 amino acids. The V gene end was trimmed by 0 bases and the J gene end by 2 bases; junction bases not matched to a gene: 6. The CDR3 here is CSVEEESGSPYNEQFF. The DNA for the CDR3 is TGCAGCGTTGAAGAAGAAAGCGGGAGCCCCTACAATGAGCAGTTCTTC.

This clonotype has only a few counts. The V call is TRBV7-9, the J call TRBJ2-3, with a tentative D call TRBD2 (5 bases). The CDR3 loop spans 15 amino acids. Trimming took off 5 bases at V and 0 bases at J, with 12 bases between the two ends. CDR1 is SEHNR, CDR2 FQNEAQ, per germline (reference sequence). The CDR3 sequence is CASSGAGLSTDTQYF. CDR3 in DNA: TGTGCCAGCAGCGGCGCGGGTCTTAGCACAGATACGCAGTATTTT.

This chain links TRBV28 with TRBJ2-2, with 9 nucleotides matching TRBD1. After removal of 7 bases from V and 4 bases from J, the junction contained 13 bases not matched to a gene. There are 17 residues in the CDR3. Germline V lookup: CDR1 MDHEN, CDR2 SYDVKM. The CDR3 region has the DNA TGTGCCAGCAAGACCTCCGGGACAGGGAGTATCACCGGGGAGCTGTTTTTT. Protein sequence: CASKTSGTGSITGELFF.

This sequence joins TRBV3-1 and TRBJ2-7; D tentatively reads TRBD1 or TRBD2 (5 bases each). This CDR3 contains 14 residues. V shed 3 bases and J shed 2 bases, with 11 bases lying between them. Germline-derived CDR1 and CDR2 are LGHDT and YNNKEL (reference sequence). CDR3 DNA: TGTGCCAGCAGCCAGGGGACGCTCACCTACGAGCAGTACTTC. This translates into CASSQGTLTYEQYF.

This clonotype was detected only a few times. Given a much more abundant clone one base away, this may be a read error. The chain links TRBV5-1 to TRBJ2-1; the D is unclear. The tail of the sequence fits TRBJ2-7 better, so the J call may be wrong. Germline CDR1 and CDR2: SGHRS and YFSETQ. The CDR3 covers 12 residues. The CDR3 protein is CASSHSSYGQYF. CDR3 bases: TGCGCCAGCAGCCACAGCTCCTACGGGCAGTACTTC.

This clonotype was seen a few times. This rearrangement joins TRBV25-1 to TRBJ1-4; 7 nucleotides align to TRBD1. CDR3 length: 15 residues. From germline, CDR1 is MGHDK and CDR2 SYGVNS. The ends lost 3 bases at V and 4 bases at J; junction bases unmatched: 5. CDR3 residues: CASSDTGQINEKLFF. Here the CDR3 DNA reads TGTGCCAGCAGTGACACGGGACAGATTAATGAAAAACTGTTTTTT.

This clonotype was found a few times. The V call is TRBV5-1, the J call TRBJ2-1, with a possible D match to TRBD2 (6 bases). CDR1 SGHRS and CDR2 YFSETQ come from the germline V gene. Trimming cost V 4 bases and J 5 bases, with 13 bases left between them. This CDR3 contains 14 residues. Here the CDR3 DNA reads TGCGCCAGCAGCGCAATGGGCGGGAACAATGAGCAGTTCTTC. It codes for CASSAMGGNNEQFF. Together with reference TRBV5-1 and TRBJ2-1, the CDR3 gives the full variable domain: KAGVTQTPRYLIKTRGQQVTLSCSPISGHRSVSWYQQTPGQGLQFLFEYFSETQRNKGNFPGRFSGRQFSNSRSEMNVSTLELGDSALYLCASSAMGGNNEQFFGPGTRLTVL.

The CDR3 sequence: CASSYPGLLSYEQYF. The CDR3, as DNA: TGTGCCAGCAGTTATCCGGGACTCCTCTCCTACGAGCAGTACTTC. V gene TRBV6-6 combines with J gene TRBJ2-7; D is perhaps TRBD2 (6 bases). Looked up from germline, CDR1 is MNHNY and CDR2 is SVGAGI (reference sequence). This CDR3 is built from 15 residues. Trimming removed 3 bases from V and 0 bases from J, with 12 bases in between.

This clonotype has a handful of counts. The CDR3 loop reads CASSYSSSTGSRDNEQFF. The CDR3 bases are TGTGCCAGCAGTTACTCATCCTCGACAGGCTCCCGAGACAATGAGCAGTTCTTC. The chain joins TRBV6-5 to TRBJ2-5; tentative D call: TRBD1 (6 bases). The J call is in doubt because the DNA end fits TRBJ2-1 better. CDR3 length: 18 residues. In germline, CDR1 is MNHEY, CDR2 SVGAGI.

The gene calls are TRBV20-1 and TRBJ1-2; 11 bases are shared with TRBD1. Germline assignment: CDR1 DFQATT and CDR2 SNEGSKA (reference sequence). The CDR3 spans 14 residues. Trimming took 5 bases from V and 4 from J; bases not matched to a gene: 6. The CDR3 region has the DNA TGCAGTGCTGCTTCCGGGACAGGGGGCTATGGCTACACCTTC. Translation gives CSAASGTGGYGYTF.

This clonotype was detected only a few times. The chain uses TRBV14 and TRBJ2-7; 9 nucleotides match TRBD1. Trimming at V came to 7 bases and at J to 6 bases, leaving 7 bases not matched to a gene. This CDR3 has 13 amino acids. CDR1 and CDR2 from the germline V gene are SGHDN and FVKESK. The CDR3 region is CASTKQGASEQYF. DNA of the CDR3: TGTGCCAGCACTAAACAGGGGGCGAGCGAGCAGTACTTC.

The V and J genes are TRBV30 and TRBJ1-1; no reliable D call. The CDR3 extends over 11 amino acids. Germline CDR1 reads GTSNPN; CDR2 reads SVGIG (reference sequence). Between the trimmed V and J ends, which lost 4 bases and 1 base, there was a span of 4 bases. The CDR3 DNA reads as TGTGCCTGGATCCGGAACACTGAAGCTTTCTTT. Translated: CAWIRNTEAFF.

The V and J genes are TRBV28 and TRBJ2-3; possible D gene TRBD2, 6 bases. V lost 6 bases and J 6 bases, leaving 19 bases between the germline ends. The CDR3 extends over 15 amino acids. The germline V gene has CDR1 MDHEN and CDR2 SYDVKM. The CDR3 loop reads CASRDGLDRGDTQYF. The DNA for the CDR3 is TGTGCCAGCAGGGACGGACTCGACCGGGGGGATACGCAGTATTTT.

This clonotype has a handful of counts. V usage is TRBV18 and J usage is TRBJ2-5, with D unresolved. Germline CDR1 is KGHSH and CDR2 is LQKENI. The CDR3 contains 15 residues. V was trimmed by 2 bases and J by 5 bases, leaving 15 bases between them. The CDR3: CASSPGTTQRETQYF. As DNA, the CDR3 is TGTGCCAGCTCACCAGGAACGACCCAGAGGGAGACCCAGTACTTC.

This clonotype was seen a few times. The genes are TRBV7-2 and TRBJ1-2, with D unresolved. CDR1 is SGHTA and CDR2 is FQGNSA in the germline V gene. The CDR3 extends over 13 amino acids. Trimming removed 5 bases from V and 8 bases from J, with 15 bases in between. CDR3 nucleotide sequence: TGTGCCAGCAGCCCCCTCGAGGTGTTCGGCTACACCTTC. Protein sequence: CASSPLEVFGYTF.

This clonotype was counted between two and nine times. The rearrangement joins TRBV6-4 to TRBJ2-2, with no clear D. V dropped 5 bases and J dropped 2 bases, with 12 bases sitting between them. In germline, CDR1 is MRHNA, CDR2 SNTAGT. This CDR3 comprises 15 residues. CDR3 protein: CASSHHSTNTGELFF. CDR3 coding DNA: TGTGCCAGCAGTCATCACAGCACTAACACCGGGGAGCTGTTTTTT.

V is TRBV10-3 and J is TRBJ1-2; TRBD1 matches 11 bases. With 3 bases clipped from V and 4 bases from J, the junction kept 7 bases outside the gene matches. Germline CDR1 is ENHRY and CDR2 is SYGVKD. There are 16 residues in the CDR3. CDR3 nucleotide sequence: TGTGCCATCAGTGAAGGGACAGGGGGACTCTTCTATGGCTACACCTTC. Amino acid sequence: CAISEGTGGLFYGYTF.

V gene TRBV12-3 or TRBV12-4 combines with J gene TRBJ2-5; D is unresolved. Deletions cut 6 bases from V and 5 bases from J, with 13 bases between. The CDR3 is 13 amino acids. As DNA, the CDR3 is TGTGCCAGCAGGTTATCATCGTGGGAGACCCAGTACTTC. It is translated as CASRLSSWETQYF.

The V gene is TRBV7-3, the J gene TRBJ2-7, with D possibly matching TRBD2 (6 bases). The CDR3 contains 14 residues. V was pared by 0 bases and J by 6 bases, with 12 bases between. The germline V gene has CDR1 SGHTA and CDR2 FQGTGA. For the CDR3, the DNA is TGTGCCAGCAGCTTAACACCGGGAGTGGGCGAGCAGTACTTC. Amino acid sequence: CASSLTPGVGEQYF.

The chain joins TRBV6-6 to TRBJ2-3; D is perhaps TRBD1 (5 bases). CDR1 and CDR2 (germline): MNHNY, SVGAGI (reference sequence). V was clipped by 5 bases and J by 6 bases, with 18 bases between them. The CDR3 has 15 amino acids. CDR3 coding DNA: TGTGCCAGCAGTGCCCCCCGGCGCTCAGGGGATACGCAGTATTTT. Residues: CASSAPRRSGDTQYF.

The V call is TRBV11-2, the J call TRBJ2-4, with TRBD1 matching 8 bases. Losses at the gene ends were 5 bases for V and 2 bases for J; bases not matched to a gene: 5. Germline V gene sequence: CDR1 SGHAT, CDR2 FQNNGV. The CDR3 is made up of 15 amino acids. CDR3 residues: CASSETGGSKNIQYF. The CDR3, as DNA: TGTGCCAGCAGCGAAACAGGGGGATCCAAAAACATTCAGTACTTC.

The chain joins TRBV20-1 to TRBJ1-1; 7 nucleotides line up with TRBD1. J gave up 3 bases and V 7 bases, and 5 bases lay outside the gene matches. CDR1 is DFQATT and CDR2 is SNEGSKA in the germline V gene (reference sequence). The CDR3 runs to 12 residues. In DNA form, the CDR3 reads TGCAGTGTGCAGGGGGGGCACACTGAAGCTTTCTTT. This gives the protein CSVQGGHTEAFF.